Listed here are 19 T cell receptor beta chains from one sample, sequenced in a study of cytomegalovirus exposure and HLA in healthy donors. PCR was performed using 60 Vbeta and 13 Jbeta primers. The method was immunoSEQ multiplex PCR; TCRdb's version includes in-frame clones alone and lacks a portion of them. The data contain around 120,000 clones, approximately 80% of them singletons. The sample consisted of PBMCs. These receptor sequences come from a human donor in good health.

The CDR3: CASRNRGTSGNTIYF. The CDR3 nucleotides are TGTGCCAGCAGAAACAGGGGAACCTCTGGAAACACCATATATTTT. V is TRBV11-2 and J is TRBJ1-3; 7 positions agree with TRBD1. This CDR3 spans 15 amino acids. After removal of 6 bases from V and 0 bases from J, the junction contained 5 bases not matched to a gene. The V gene's germline CDR1 is SGHAT and CDR2 FQNNGV. The full variable domain, rest sourced from reference TRBV11-2 and TRBJ1-3, is EAGVAQSPRYKIIEKRQSVAFWCNPISGHATLYWYQQILGQGPKLLIQFQNNGVVDDSQLPKDRFSAERLKGVDSTLKIQPAKLEDSAVYLCASRNRGTSGNTIYFGEGSWLTVV.

This clone has only a few counts. V gene TRBV29-1 combines with J gene TRBJ1-2; 7 positions agree with TRBD1. V lost 3 bases and J lost 7; bases outside the gene matches: 8. The CDR3 spans 13 residues. Germline values: CDR1 SQVTM, CDR2 ANQGSEA. The CDR3 region is CSVDNEGAAGYTF. CDR3 DNA sequence: TGCAGCGTTGATAACGAGGGGGCGGCTGGCTACACCTTC.

The chain is built from TRBV19 and TRBJ2-1, with TRBD2 matching over 12 bases. The germline V gene encodes CDR1 LNHDA and CDR2 SQIVND (reference sequence). Losses at the gene ends were 2 bases for V and 7 bases for J; bases not matched to a gene: 3. CDR3 length: 15 amino acids. The CDR3 region is CASSIITSGGNEQFF. CDR3 nucleotide sequence: TGTGCCAGTAGTATAATCACTAGCGGGGGGAATGAGCAGTTCTTC.

This rearrangement joins TRBV27 to TRBJ2-3; D call uncertain. In germline, CDR1 is MNHEY, CDR2 SMNVEV (reference sequence). The V and J ends lost 8 bases and 1 base respectively, with 16 bases between them. This CDR3 contains 15 residues. CDR3 region: CASLSLVTGTDTQYF. CDR3 coding DNA: TGTGCCAGCCTTTCGCTAGTTACCGGCACAGATACGCAGTATTTT.

This clone was picked up one time. V is TRBV27 and J is TRBJ1-1; D ambiguous. With 3 bases removed from V and 6 bases from J, the gap between germline ends came to 11 bases. Germline CDR1 MNHEY, CDR2 SMNVEV (reference sequence). The CDR3 has 13 amino acids. CDR3 sequence reads: CASSFGGAAEAFF. CDR3 nucleotide sequence: TGTGCCAGCAGTTTCGGAGGCGCGGCTGAAGCTTTCTTT.

This chain uses TRBV6-1 with TRBJ1-2; 9 nucleotides line up with TRBD1. Germline CDR1 MNHNS, CDR2 SASEGT. CDR3 length: 15 residues. V dropped 7 bases and J dropped 5; count of bases not matched to a gene: 11. The CDR3 loop is CASTRFGQGRYGYTF. The CDR3 nucleotides read TGTGCCAGCACCCGATTTGGACAGGGGCGGTATGGCTACACCTTC.

The chain links TRBV14 to TRBJ2-7; weak D call: TRBD1 (7 bases). The V gene lost 2 bases and the J gene lost 2 bases, with 16 bases spanning the gap. The CDR3 has 16 amino acids. Looked up from germline, CDR1 is SGHDN and CDR2 is FVKESK. This chain's CDR3 is CASSQNLEGATYEQYF. The CDR3 nucleotides are TGTGCCAGCAGCCAAAACTTGGAGGGGGCTACCTACGAGCAGTACTTC. Full variable domain (remainder filled in from reference TRBV14 and TRBJ2-7): EAGVTQFPSHSVIEKGQTVTLRCDPISGHDNLYWYRRVMGKEIKFLLHFVKESKQDESGMPNNRFLAERTGGTYSTLKVQPAELEDSGVYFCASSQNLEGATYEQYFGPGTRLTVT.

The rearrangement uses TRBV6-5 and TRBJ2-3, with D unclear. The CDR3 has 15 residues. Trimming removed 0 bases from V and 4 bases from J, with 11 bases in between. Germline V gene sequence: CDR1 MNHEY, CDR2 SVGAGI. CDR3 amino acids: CASSYSSPHADTQYF. The CDR3 DNA is TGTGCCAGCAGTTACTCGAGTCCGCACGCAGATACGCAGTATTTT.

CDR3 region: CASSLTKRGTDTQYF. CDR3 DNA sequence: TGTGCCAGCAGCTTAACAAAGCGGGGCACAGATACGCAGTATTTT. V is TRBV13 and J is TRBJ2-3; tentatively, D is TRBD2 (6 bases). The V end lost 2 bases, the J end lost 1 base, and 10 bases lay between the germline ends. CDR1 is PRHDT and CDR2 is FYEKMQ in the germline V gene (reference sequence). This CDR3 is built from 15 residues.

This clone was seen a few times. V is TRBV2 and J is TRBJ1-1; D unresolved. This CDR3 comprises 12 residues. Germline V CDR1 and CDR2: SNHLY, FYNNEI. Trimming cost V 7 bases and J 10 bases, with 16 bases left between them. CDR3 sequence (DNA): TGTGCCAGCATTTCGGTCTATAGTGGAGCTTTCTTT. Encoded protein: CASISVYSGAFF.

This clone was detected only a few times. The V gene is TRBV6-5, the J gene TRBJ1-1; 7 nucleotides line up with TRBD1. After removal of 4 bases from V and 0 bases from J, the junction contained 8 bases not matched to a gene. CDR3 size: 16 residues. Per the germline V gene, CDR1 is MNHEY and CDR2 is SVGAGI. CDR3 in DNA: TGTGCCAGCAGTTCGTCAGGAACAGGGGTGAACACTGAAGCTTTCTTT. It yields the protein CASSSSGTGVNTEAFF.

V usage is TRBV4-2 and J usage is TRBJ1-1, with TRBD1 matching over 9 bases. The trim removed 3 bases at V and 4 bases at J, leaving 3 bases unmatched. This CDR3 is 14 amino acids long. Looked up from germline, CDR1 is LGHNA and CDR2 is YNFKEQ. In DNA, the CDR3 is TGTGCCAGCAGCCAGACAGGGGGACCCACTGAAGCTTTCTTT. It encodes CASSQTGGPTEAFF.

The chain employs TRBV7-9 and TRBJ2-7; TRBD1 matches at 10 bases. The CDR3 is made up of 12 amino acids. Germline V gene sequence: CDR1 SEHNR, CDR2 FQNEAQ (reference sequence). CDR3 sequence reads: CSTGTGAYEQYF. The CDR3 coding sequence is TGTTCGACCGGGACAGGGGCCTACGAGCAGTACTTC.

The rearrangement links TRBV7-9 to TRBJ2-2; TRBD2 might be the D (5 bases). This CDR3 spans 13 amino acids. The germline V gene has CDR1 SEHNR and CDR2 FQNEAQ (reference sequence). Trimming removed 4 bases at V and 7 bases at J, with 10 bases between. DNA of the CDR3: TGTGCCAGCAGCTCCACTAGAGTCGGGGAGCTGTTTTTT. It encodes CASSSTRVGELFF.

V gene TRBV18 combines with J gene TRBJ1-6; 9 bases match TRBD1. The CDR3 runs 17 residues. V was pared by 2 bases and J by 2 bases, with 4 bases of the junction left unmatched. Germline CDR1 and CDR2: KGHSH and LQKENI. The CDR3 loop reads CASSPTDRGPYNSPLHF. CDR3 bases: TGTGCCAGCTCACCAACGGACAGGGGCCCCTATAATTCACCCCTCCACTTT.

In its sample, this clone was seen once. The chain combines TRBV7-2 with TRBJ2-1, with 9 nucleotides matching TRBD1. This CDR3 region has 18 residues. From germline, CDR1 is SGHTA and CDR2 FQGNSA. Trimming cost V 5 bases and J 5 bases; bases outside gene matches: 16. The CDR3 coding sequence is TGTGCCAGCAGCCGGGCCTCTCCGGGACAGGGATACAACAATGAGCAGTTCTTC. Its translation: CASSRASPGQGYNNEQFF.

The genes are TRBV27 and TRBJ1-2; 9 bases agree with TRBD1. Germline loops: CDR1 MNHEY, CDR2 SMNVEV (reference sequence). This CDR3 is 14 amino acids long. V lost 7 bases and J lost 4; bases outside the gene matches: 7. The CDR3 loop is CASTQTGGAYGYTF. CDR3 nucleotides: TGTGCCAGCACCCAAACAGGGGGCGCCTATGGCTACACCTTC.

The gene calls are TRBV5-6 and TRBJ2-1; D may be TRBD2 (7 bases). V was shortened by 7 bases and J by 4 bases, with 18 bases between the two germline ends. The length of the CDR3 is 15 residues. Germline V gives CDR1 SGHDT, CDR2 YYEEEE. The CDR3 region is CASHTTRGAYNEQFF. The CDR3 DNA reads TGTGCCAGCCATACCACCCGGGGGGCGTACAATGAGCAGTTCTTC.

The rearrangement links TRBV15 to TRBJ2-3; 7 bases line up with TRBD2. With V trimmed by 1 base and J by 1 base, 2 bases remained unmatched. The CDR3 consists of 15 residues. Germline CDR1 and CDR2: LNHNV and YYDKDF (reference sequence). The CDR3 region is CATSRAGGGTDTQYF. The CDR3 DNA is TGTGCCACCAGCAGAGCGGGGGGAGGCACAGATACGCAGTATTTT.